This entry describes one T cell receptor beta chain. Per the original methods: Reference gene primer amplification yielded estimated nucleated cell counts. Assay: immunoSEQ multiplex PCR; the TCRdb copy retains only in-frame clones and omits some. V and J calls and clone size are copied from that table; D and trimming were computed from the DNA. Among about 91,000 clones listed, around nine tenths were seen once. This specimen comes from a study of blood T cell repertoires in COVID-19. For the study at large: Samples came from the United States, Italy and Spain, spanning acute and convalescent COVID-19. PBMCs, B-cell-depleted T cells, or T cells were the source of the cDNA or gDNA that made up the material.

Sequenced sample: peripheral blood. The sequence came from a woman aged 70-85 years with acute or convalescent COVID-19.

The CDR3 DNA reads TGTGCCAGCAGCCTCCTCAATGTGGGCAGCGGAAACACCATATATTTT. Its protein is CASSLLNVGSGNTIYF. V gene TRBV7-8 combines with J gene TRBJ1-3; D uncertain. Germline CDR1 reads SGHVS; CDR2 reads FQNEAQ. CDR3 length: 16 amino acids. Trimming stripped 5 bases from V and 4 bases from J, with 18 bases between.